Shown below are 7 T cell receptor beta chains from a single sample sequenced in a study of vaccination and CD4 T cells after COVID-19. Treatment described: approximately 9-day PBMC culture with coronavirus spike peptide pools or control peptides (ViraFEST assay). Their specific antigens are unknown. At the Johns Hopkins FTIC core, DNA taken from cultured CD4+ T cells was sequenced by way of the Oncomine TCR Beta short-read assay. TCRdb recomputed calls from the PCR reads with MiXCR, one row per CDR3 protein. The sample records roughly 13,000 distinct CDR3 sequences, approximately 60% being singletons. The source material was CD4+ T cells from blood, cultured in vitro. The receptors shown here come from a human donor who had recovered from COVID-19.

CDR3 DNA: TGCAGTGCTAGGGGCAGGGAAGAGACCCAGTACTTC. This sequence encodes CSARGREETQYF. The chain has TRBV20-1 and TRBJ2-5; a possible D gene is TRBD1 (5 bases). V was clipped by 3 bases and J by 3 bases, with 8 bases between them. The CDR3 runs to 12 residues. Germline V lookup: CDR1 DFQATT, CDR2 SNEGSKA (reference sequence).

V usage is TRBV4-2 and J usage is TRBJ1-5; D is uncertain. The CDR3 sequence is 13 residues long. Germline loops: CDR1 LGHNA, CDR2 YNFKEQ. V lost 3 bases and J lost 3, with 6 bases in between. The CDR3: CASSQQDNQPQHF. In DNA, the CDR3 is TGTGCCAGCAGCCAGCAAGACAATCAGCCCCAGCATTTT.

The chain combines TRBV6-1 with TRBJ2-7; tentatively, D is TRBD2 (5 bases). The CDR3 extends over 13 amino acids. The germline V gene has CDR1 MNHNS and CDR2 SASEGT. Trimming removed 6 bases at V and 3 bases at J, with 12 bases between. The CDR3 nucleotides read TGTGCCAGCAGACCCGGGATGGTCTACGAGCAGTACTTC. Residues: CASRPGMVYEQYF.

This clonotype was picked up a small number of times. The chain is built from TRBV27 and TRBJ1-1, with D uncertain. Germline-derived CDR1 and CDR2 are MNHEY and SMNVEV (reference sequence). The V end was cut by 4 bases, the J end by 0 bases, with 9 bases between. This CDR3 is built from 14 residues. The chain's CDR3 is CASSSAVMNTEAFF. The CDR3 DNA follows: TGTGCCAGCAGTTCGGCGGTCATGAACACTGAAGCTTTCTTT.

This chain links TRBV2 with TRBJ2-3; the match to TRBD1 covers 7 bases. Germline values: CDR1 SNHLY, CDR2 FYNNEI. J gave up 1 base and V 6 bases, and 7 bases lay outside the gene matches. CDR3 length equals 15 residues. The CDR3 sequence: CASRLQGIGTDTQYF. CDR3 bases: TGTGCCAGCAGATTACAGGGGATCGGCACAGATACGCAGTATTTT.

CDR3 protein: CASSPSGTSGYTDTQYF. CDR3 sequence (DNA): TGTGCCAGCAGCCCCAGTGGGACTAGCGGATACACAGATACGCAGTATTTT. The chain joins TRBV21-1 to TRBJ2-3; the table gives TRBD2 as D, unverified against the DNA. TRBV21-1 is a known pseudogene. This CDR3 comprises 17 residues.

CDR3 DNA: TGTGCCAGCAGTGGGAGGGGGGCAGGCCAAGAGACCCAGTACTTC. Its translation: CASSGRGAGQETQYF. This chain joins TRBV28 and TRBJ2-5, with D possibly being TRBD2 (7 bases). This CDR3 is built from 15 residues. Germline loops: CDR1 MDHEN, CDR2 SYDVKM. Trimming pared 5 bases from V and 1 base from J, leaving 14 bases between.